This entry features one TCR beta chain sequence. It has no known antigen specificity. Preparation of the library involved 5' RACE. Each TCR library was prepared from around 3,400 ng of total RNA. cDNA was synthesized with SMARTScribe reverse transcriptase in eight separate reactions per sample. During cDNA synthesis, template switching was used to introduce unique molecular identifiers that contained a 6-nucleotide sample barcode. TCRalpha and TCRbeta cDNA was amplified in two nested PCRs of 16 and 9 cycles, and bead purification was carried out after each PCR. Before amplification, the cDNA was treated with uracil DNA-glycosylase and purified using the QIAquick PCR purification kit. The second PCR was the step at which Illumina TruSeq-compatible adapters and sample-specific barcodes were added. TapeStation and Qubit were used to check library quality and concentration, and 5 ng of each library went into the pool. Pooled libraries were sequenced on an Illumina HiSeq2500 single-index Rapid Run with 2 x 100 bp reads and custom sequencing primers. Under the source paper's analysis protocol: PCR and sequencing errors were corrected by UMI-based consensus assembly using MiGEC version 1.2.6. MiXCR version 2.1.1 was used for V(D)J alignment, clonotype assembly and CDR3 extraction. To normalise gene usage, clonotype sharing and MAIT/NKT TCR abundance, the analysis used the top 1000, 10 000 and 20 000 clonotypes per sample. Diversity was computed as the inverse Simpson index with the vegan R package after downsampling to 27 000 UMIs. Paired Mann-Whitney U tests were applied to discordant twin pairs, with Benjamini-Hochberg correction for multiple testing. Once TCRdb had reprocessed the reads, it stored one entry per CDR3 protein sequence and supplied no DNA. Clone size and V and J calls follow TCRdb, not the original study. The table for this sample shows about 130,000 distinct CDR3 sequences. The top ten hold 1.2% of the sample.

The CDR1 and CDR2 encoded by the germline V gene are LGHNA and YNFKEQ. The CDR3 numbers 14 residues from cysteine through phenylalanine. DNA for this receptor is not on file. This sample stems from a study of monozygotic twins with inflammatory bowel disease (dated by TCRdb to 2018 to 2020). Some background on the complete study: The full study comprised 30 or so monozygotic twin pairs: nine German pairs (four IBD-concordant, five IBD-discordant) and 19 IBD-discordant Danish pairs. The search for disease-associated traits relied mainly on comparing IBD patients with their genetically identical healthy co-twins within discordant pairs. Each individual had, on average, about 151 000 unique TCRalpha sequences and 181 000 unique TCRbeta sequences available for analysis.

From each donor, an approximately 2.5 ml peripheral blood sample was collected into PAXgene tubes and kept at -80 degrees C. Without T cell sorting, total RNA was isolated from whole blood using the PAXgene blood miRNA kit on an automated QIAcube. Peripheral blood from monozygotic twin pairs concordant or discordant for inflammatory bowel disease was subjected to deep TCRalpha and TCRbeta repertoire profiling with unique molecular barcoding. Smoking habits were recorded for all twin pairs, and each individual was classified as a current, former or never smoker. Overall study results and their limits: The results gave no support for a single strong signal or clonotype linked to IBD. Fewer clonotypes were shared with other individuals by IBD patients than by healthy twins, most markedly in patients showing signs of disease activity. Distinction between different T cell subtypes could not be achieved in the analysis. Differing immunosuppressive treatments among patients may have added background noise and inter-individual variability to the repertoires. Repertoire similarity did not differ between concordant and discordant twins, which could be due to limited statistical power. A decrease in TCRbeta repertoire diversity, as measured by inverse Simpson index, was observed in IBD patients compared with their healthy co-twins.

The source of this sequence is a human donor with ulcerative colitis or Crohn's disease, or a healthy co-twin of an affected twin (not recorded which). The sequenced material came from blood. The sequence is built from TRBV4-2 and TRBJ1-1; lacking DNA, the TRBD1 call made by TCRdb goes unchecked. The CDR3 reads CASSQDTGRTEAFF.